What follows is one T cell receptor (beta chain) and its context. Original processing notes: Quantification of nucleated cells was approximated via reference gene primer amplification. Some clones are missing from TCRdb's copy, which holds only in-frame ones; the method was immunoSEQ multiplex PCR. D and trimming come from the DNA, and the V and J calls and clone size come from that table. The data hold hundreds of thousands of clones, with roughly 85% observed a single time. The record originates from a study of blood T cell repertoires in COVID-19. The CDR3 is 13 amino acids. Germline V gene lookup returns CDR1 LNHDA and CDR2 SQIVND (reference sequence). V lost 1 base, J lost 4 bases, and 5 bases lay in between.

The sequencing input was peripheral blood. The source of this sequence is a man aged 40-55 years with acute or convalescent COVID-19. The chain recombines TRBV19 with TRBJ2-1; D gene uncertain. The CDR3 loop reads CASSIAGYNEQFF. For the CDR3, the DNA is TGTGCCAGTAGTATAGCGGGTTACAATGAGCAGTTCTTC.